This TCR beta chain was sequenced for a study of vaccination effects on CD4 cells after COVID-19 (dated by TCRdb to 2022 to 2024). With respect to the entire study: Across the study, the median time from the second dose to post-vaccine sampling was 72 days (range 14 to 241). Altogether, around ten COVID-19 convalescent patients and a few SARS-CoV-2-naive healthy vaccine recipients made up the full study. In both COVID-19 convalescent patients and infection-naive vaccine recipients, the study compared SARS-CoV-2 spike-specific CD4+ TCR repertoires from before mRNA vaccination with those from after it. In the study, cultures from other donors were sequenced using the Oncomine TCR Beta short-read assay on an Illumina iSeq 100. Findings and caveats that apply to the study as a whole: The study was limited by a small number of convalescent patients and lacked early post-infection timepoints. At late post-vaccination timepoints, both infection-induced and vaccine-induced clones showed marked clonal contraction, consistent with waning T cell responses. In healthy vaccine recipients, vaccine-induced clones were almost all SARS-CoV-2 mono-reactive, with only 1 of 255 cross-reactive with common cold coronaviruses.

The ViraFEST assay stimulated PBMC with viral peptide pools and then used TCR sequencing to identify antigen-specific CD4+ T cell clonotypes by expansion. After around 10 days of culture, CD4+ T cells were isolated with the EasySep CD4+ T cell isolation kit. Each participant received two doses of an mRNA SARS-CoV-2 vaccine, either BNT162b2 or mRNA-1273. Healthy vaccine recipients had no prior SARS-CoV-2 infection, confirmed by negative nucleocapsid antibodies before and after vaccination. Roughly 2 million PBMC per well were cultured in IMDM with around 5.3% human AB serum, around 10 IU/ml IL-2 and gentamicin, plus 10 ug/ml peptides. Half of the culture medium was replaced with fresh IL-2-containing medium on days 3 and 7. Unless noted otherwise, every peptide stimulation condition was cultured in triplicate wells. PBMC were separated from whole blood using Ficoll-Paque Plus gradient centrifugation and were then either cryopreserved at -140C or used fresh. The overlapping peptide pools covered the spike proteins of SARS-CoV-2 as well as those of the common cold coronaviruses HCoV-NL63, HCoV-OC43 and HCoV-229E. The QIAamp micro DNA kit was used to extract genomic DNA from the cultured CD4+ T cells.

The germline V gene (reference sequence) sets CDR1 to SEHNR and CDR2 to FQNEAQ. V was cut back by 5 bases and J by 5 bases, leaving a gap of 9 bases between them. Spanning cysteine to phenylalanine, the CDR3 consists of 13 amino acids. CDR3 DNA is the only sequence kept; it has 39 bases, read in frame from the first base. Library creation used the immunoSEQ multiplex PCR assay. DNA from the cultured, isolated CD4+ T cells was subjected to TCR beta CDR3 sequencing. The original pipeline was this. Non-productive TCR sequences were discarded, and reads were trimmed to the CDR3 region, with only CDR3s of 7 or more amino acids retained. Antigen-specific clonotypes were identified with the MANAFEST web app by comparing expansion in peptide wells against reference cultures. To count as positive, a clone had to show expansion at FDR<0.05 compared with the reference and with all other wells, an odds ratio above 5, and a frequency above 0.1% in two replicate wells. A clonotype was called cross-reactive if it was significantly expanded both in SARS-CoV-2 spike wells and in at least one common cold coronavirus spike condition. Levenshtein distance calculated with the stringdist R package was used to assess CDR3 similarity, and unrooted trees were constructed with ape in R 3.6.1. This immuneACCESS table, as held by TCRdb, lists in-frame sequences with V and J called but not all clones. Of the missing ones, under half trace to an unresolved V gene in checked studies; the others have no known cause. The D gene and trimming were derived from the DNA, and the V and J assignments and clone size from that table. In all, the sample holds roughly 41,000 clones, and around 70% of those were seen once. Roughly 15% of the sample lies in the top ten.

A note on this clone: Its antigen is currently not known. Per-base qualities were not stored, and no clone one base away is much larger.

The sequence was obtained from a human donor who received a COVID-19 vaccine. The sequence links TRBV7-9 to TRBJ2-2, and TRBD1 may be the D gene, going by 6 matching bases. The source material was CD4+ T cells from PBMCs cultured with HCoV-OC43 spike peptides, sampled after COVID-19 vaccination. This specimen's cell subset or site label, per the study, means: HCoV-OC43 spike overlapping peptide pool stimulation. The DNA is as follows: TGTGCCAGCAGCAGAGGGGGAACCGGGGAGCTGTTTTTT. It translates to CASSRGGTGELFF.